This T cell receptor (beta chain) was identified in a study of cytomegalovirus exposure and HLA in healthy donors. In the study overall: Previous work identified roughly 120 million unique TCR beta sequences from 150 million to 200 million T cells. HLA-typed donors contributed about 85 million unique TCRs, which were held in an early data release.

The PCR contained 60 Vbeta and 13 Jbeta primers. This table comes from immunoSEQ multiplex PCR, and its TCRdb copy is limited to in-frame clones, with some not included. The sample lists around 110,000 clones; around 86% were seen once. CDR1 is LNHNV and CDR2 is YYDKDF in the germline V gene (reference sequence). The CDR3 runs to 15 residues. V was clipped by 0 bases and J by 4 bases, with 13 bases between them. The TCR was taken from a woman aged 25-40 years in good health and CMV-seronegative. The chain uses TRBV15 and TRBJ2-7; tentative D call: TRBD1 (5 bases). Specimen: PBMCs. The CDR3 DNA is TGTGCCACCAGCAGAGATCAGGGTCTGGGGTACGAGCAGTACTTC. This gives the protein CATSRDQGLGYEQYF.